This TCR beta chain appears in the sequencing data of a study of blood T cell repertoires in COVID-19. Germline V gene data show CDR1 as MNHEY and CDR2 as SMNVEV (reference sequence). The V segment lost 7 bases and the J segment 2 bases; nucleotides outside the gene matches: 11. CDR3 size: 15 residues. The authors' processing: By means of reference gene primer amplification, nucleated cell counts were estimated. The method was immunoSEQ multiplex PCR; TCRdb's version includes in-frame clones alone and lacks a portion of them. That table is the source of V, J and clone size, and D and trimming were worked out from the DNA. The sample records 350,000 or so clones, roughly nine tenths being singletons.

V usage is TRBV27 and J usage is TRBJ2-7; TRBD2 matches 7 bases. Specimen: peripheral blood. The sequence was obtained from a woman aged 60-75 years with COVID-19, enrolled during active disease. CDR3 sequence reads: CASNLQASGPYEQYF. The CDR3 DNA reads as TGTGCCAGCAACCTACAGGCTAGCGGCCCCTACGAGCAGTACTTC.